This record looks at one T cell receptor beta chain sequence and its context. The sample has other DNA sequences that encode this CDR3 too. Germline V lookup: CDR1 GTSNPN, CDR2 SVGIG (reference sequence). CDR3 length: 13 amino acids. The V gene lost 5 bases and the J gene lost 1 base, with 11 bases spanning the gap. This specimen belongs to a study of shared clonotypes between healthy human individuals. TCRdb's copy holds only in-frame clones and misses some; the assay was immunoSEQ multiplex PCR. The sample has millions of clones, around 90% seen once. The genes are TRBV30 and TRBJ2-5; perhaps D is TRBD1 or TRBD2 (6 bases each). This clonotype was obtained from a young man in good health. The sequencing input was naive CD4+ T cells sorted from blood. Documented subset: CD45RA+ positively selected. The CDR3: CAWSGGLQETQYF. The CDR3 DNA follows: TGTGCCTGGTCCGGGGGCCTCCAAGAGACCCAGTACTTC. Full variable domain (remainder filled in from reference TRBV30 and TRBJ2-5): SQTIHQWPATLVQPVGSPLSLECTVEGTSNPNLYWYRQAAGRGLQLLFYSVGIGQISSEVPQNLSASRPQDRQFILSSKKLLLSDSGFYLCAWSGGLQETQYFGPGTRLLVL.